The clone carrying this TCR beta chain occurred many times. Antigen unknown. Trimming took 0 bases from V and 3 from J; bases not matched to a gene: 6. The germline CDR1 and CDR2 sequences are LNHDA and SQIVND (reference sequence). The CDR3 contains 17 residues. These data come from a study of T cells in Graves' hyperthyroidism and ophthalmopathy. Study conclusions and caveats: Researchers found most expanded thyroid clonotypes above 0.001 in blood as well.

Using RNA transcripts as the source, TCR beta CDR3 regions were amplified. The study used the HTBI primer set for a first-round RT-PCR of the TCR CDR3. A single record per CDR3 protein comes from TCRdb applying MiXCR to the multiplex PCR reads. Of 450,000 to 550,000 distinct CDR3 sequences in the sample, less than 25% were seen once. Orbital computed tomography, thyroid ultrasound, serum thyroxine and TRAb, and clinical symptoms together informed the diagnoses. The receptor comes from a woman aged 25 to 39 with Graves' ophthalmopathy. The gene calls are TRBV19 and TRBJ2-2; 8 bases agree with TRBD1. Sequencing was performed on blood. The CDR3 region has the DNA TGTGCCAGTAGTATAGATCTACAGGGGGTATACACCGGGGAGCTGTTTTTT. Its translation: CASSIDLQGVYTGELFF.